This entry lists 13 T cell receptor beta chains sequenced from one sample in a study of T cell responses to AZD1222 COVID-19 vaccine. The data were produced by immunoSEQ multiplex PCR, yet TCRdb's version contains in-frame clones alone and is incomplete. The table lists about 100,000 clones, more than 75% of them singletons. Here the sequenced sample was peripheral blood, taken on day 0 of AZD1222 vaccination. The receptors derive from an adult in good health.

The chain links TRBV5-4 to TRBJ2-1, with TRBD2 matching 9 bases. The CDR3 is made up of 15 amino acids. The germline V gene encodes CDR1 SGHNT and CDR2 YYREEE (reference sequence). The junction had 0 bases not matched to a gene; V was cut back by 0 bases and J by 2 bases. The CDR3 nucleotides are TGTGCCAGCAGCTTGGCTAGCGGGGCCTACAATGAGCAGTTCTTC. Residues: CASSLASGAYNEQFF.

This clone has a handful of counts. CDR3 in amino acids: CASSTTASGNEQYF. The CDR3 nucleotides read TGTGCCAGCAGCACCACAGCCTCGGGGAACGAGCAGTACTTC. The gene calls are TRBV7-8 and TRBJ2-7; TRBD2 is a possible D gene (5 bases). Trimming stripped 5 bases from V and 5 bases from J, with 16 bases between. The CDR3 length is 14 residues. Germline V gene data show CDR1 as SGHVS and CDR2 as FQNEAQ.

The V gene is TRBV11-3, the J gene TRBJ1-1; weak D call: TRBD1 (5 bases). CDR3 size: 15 residues. Looked up from germline, CDR1 is SGHNT and CDR2 is YENEEA. Trimming shortened V by 5 bases and J by 4 bases, and 17 bases separated the two germline ends. The CDR3 DNA is TGTGCCAGCAGCCAAACAGGCGTATCCGGCACTGAAGCTTTCTTT. This sequence encodes CASSQTGVSGTEAFF.

The rearrangement links TRBV9 to TRBJ1-2; 8 nucleotides line up with TRBD1. CDR3 length: 14 amino acids. CDR1 and CDR2 (germline): SGDLS, YYNGEE. V shed 0 bases, J shed 2 bases, and the junction held 0 bases outside the gene matches. The CDR3 DNA is TGTGCCAGCAGCGTAGGGACAGGGAACTATGGCTACACCTTC. It codes for CASSVGTGNYGYTF.

The J gene is TRBJ1-1, the V gene TRBV11-2; D is ambiguous. CDR1 is SGHAT, CDR2 FQNNGV, per germline. This CDR3 spans 11 amino acids. V was shortened by 1 base and J by 6 bases, with 3 bases between the two germline ends. The CDR3 DNA follows: TGTGCCAGCAGCTTAGTTGCTGAAGCTTTCTTT. Its protein product is CASSLVAEAFF. The entire variable domain, with the rest obtained from reference TRBV11-2 and TRBJ1-1, is as follows: EAGVAQSPRYKIIEKRQSVAFWCNPISGHATLYWYQQILGQGPKLLIQFQNNGVVDDSQLPKDRFSAERLKGVDSTLKIQPAKLEDSAVYLCASSLVAEAFFGQGTRLTVV.

The chain carries TRBV5-1 and TRBJ1-2; 9 positions match TRBD1. This CDR3 contains 18 residues. V was pared by 1 base and J by 7 bases, with 17 bases of the junction left unmatched. Germline V gene data show CDR1 as SGHRS and CDR2 as YFSETQ. In DNA form, the CDR3 reads TGCGCCAGCAGCTTGAAAGTTGGGACAGGGACCCCTCAGGGTGGCTACACCTTC. Translating gives CASSLKVGTGTPQGGYTF.

This chain uses TRBV4-3 with TRBJ2-3; unclear D gene. Trimming removed 0 bases at V and 3 bases at J, with 7 bases between. In germline, CDR1 is LGHNA, CDR2 YSLEER. The CDR3 runs 14 residues. The CDR3 bases are TGCGCCAGCAGCCAAGATCTGGGGACAGATACGCAGTATTTT. It translates to CASSQDLGTDTQYF.

The V call is TRBV9, the J call TRBJ2-2, with D possibly called TRBD1 or TRBD2 (5 bases each). The V and J ends lost 4 bases and 4 bases respectively, with 11 bases between them. This CDR3 is built from 14 residues. The V gene's germline CDR1 is SGDLS and CDR2 YYNGEE. In DNA, the CDR3 is TGTGCCAGCAGCCAGGGACCGAGCACCGGGGAGCTGTTTTTT. Translation: CASSQGPSTGELFF.

This clone was detected only once. The chain carries TRBV21-1 and TRBJ2-7. TRBV21-1 is reported as a pseudogene. The CDR3 has 12 amino acids. The CDR3, as DNA: TGTGCCAGCAGCAAAAATGAGGACCTAGGGTACTTC. As protein: CASSKNEDLGYF.

The chain uses TRBV6-5 and TRBJ1-2; D remains unclear. V was trimmed by 7 bases and J by 4 bases, leaving 16 bases between them. This CDR3 is built from 14 residues. Germline V gene data show CDR1 as MNHEY and CDR2 as SVGAGI. CDR3 amino acids: CASKNRRESYGYTF. The CDR3 region has the DNA TGTGCCAGCAAAAACCGACGGGAGAGCTATGGCTACACCTTC.

The J gene is TRBJ1-5, the V gene TRBV2; possibly TRBD1 for D (6 bases). CDR1 is SNHLY, CDR2 FYNNEI, per germline. V dropped 4 bases and J dropped 0 bases, with 10 bases sitting between them. This CDR3 region has 15 residues. CDR3 nucleotide sequence: TGTGCCAGCAGTGCTACAGGGAATAGCAATCAGCCCCAGCATTTT. This codes for CASSATGNSNQPQHF.

J is TRBJ1-5 and V is TRBV7-9; no definite D call. V was shortened by 1 base and J by 0 bases, with 10 bases between the two germline ends. Germline assignment: CDR1 SEHNR and CDR2 FQNEAQ (reference sequence). The CDR3 loop spans 16 amino acids. CDR3 amino acids: CASSLDSRNSNQPQHF. Written as DNA, the CDR3 is TGTGCCAGCAGCTTAGATAGTAGAAATAGCAATCAGCCCCAGCATTTT.

The rearrangement links TRBV7-2 to TRBJ1-5, with 8 bases matching TRBD1. Germline V gene lookup returns CDR1 SGHTA and CDR2 FQGNSA. Trimming at V came to 5 bases and at J to 4 bases, leaving 10 bases not matched to a gene. The CDR3 contains 16 residues. CDR3 bases: TGTGCCAGCAGCGAGGGGGGCAGGGGGCTTAATCAGCCCCAGCATTTT. This codes for CASSEGGRGLNQPQHF.